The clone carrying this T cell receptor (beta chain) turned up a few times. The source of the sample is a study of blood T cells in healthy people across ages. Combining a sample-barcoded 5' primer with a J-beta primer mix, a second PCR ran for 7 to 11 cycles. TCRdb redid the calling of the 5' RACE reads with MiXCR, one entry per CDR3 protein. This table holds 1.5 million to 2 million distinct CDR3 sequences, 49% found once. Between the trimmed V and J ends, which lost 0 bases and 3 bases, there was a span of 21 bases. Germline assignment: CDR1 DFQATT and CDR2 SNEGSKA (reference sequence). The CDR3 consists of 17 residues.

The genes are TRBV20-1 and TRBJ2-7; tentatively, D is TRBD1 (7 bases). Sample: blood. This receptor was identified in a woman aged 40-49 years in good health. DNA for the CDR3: TGCAGTGCTAGAGATGGGGGGACAGAAGCTTTGGGCTACGAGCAGTACTTC. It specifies CSARDGGTEALGYEQYF.